The 7 T cell receptor beta chains presented below share a single source sample, sequenced in a study of CD8 T cells in ankylosing spondylitis. In TCRdb, the 5' RACE reads were re-called with MiXCR into one record per CDR3 protein. The sample records a few hundred thousand distinct CDR3 sequences, under 14% being singletons. The sequenced material came from blood, either unsorted or a sorted T cell fraction (not recorded which). These receptor sequences come from a female donor with ankylosing spondylitis or in good health (not recorded which).

This clonotype was detected ten times or more. As DNA, the CDR3 is TGCGCCAGCGGGTCCGGTAACGGGGGCAATGAGCAGTTCTTC. Protein: CASGSGNGGNEQFF. This chain connects TRBV5-1 to TRBJ2-1, with a tentative D call TRBD2 (6 bases). V lost 7 bases to trimming and J lost 6 bases, with 17 bases between them. The CDR3 loop spans 14 amino acids. The germline CDR1 and CDR2 sequences are SGHRS and YFSETQ.

This clonotype has just a few counts. The chain is built from TRBV20-1 and TRBJ2-5; 7 bases fit TRBD2. V lost 0 bases to trimming and J lost 4 bases; unmatched junction nucleotides: 11. The CDR3 covers 16 residues. Germline CDR1 reads DFQATT; CDR2 reads SNEGSKA (reference sequence). The CDR3 sequence is CSARDLRDYSTETQYF. DNA of the CDR3: TGCAGTGCTAGAGATTTACGGGACTACTCAACAGAGACCCAGTACTTC.

This clonotype was seen repeatedly, ten times or more. CDR3 region: CASGTAYGYTF. CDR3 nucleotide sequence: TGTGCCAGCGGGACAGCCTATGGCTACACCTTC. The chain recombines TRBV12-3 or TRBV12-4 with TRBJ1-2, with 7 positions matching TRBD1. Trimming at V came to 8 bases and at J to 4 bases, leaving 1 base not matched to a gene. The CDR3 has 11 amino acids.

This clonotype was seen ten or more times. The rearrangement links TRBV28 to TRBJ2-6, with 12 bases fitting TRBD1. Germline V CDR1 and CDR2: MDHEN, SYDVKM. Germline trimming cut 6 bases from V and 4 bases from J; bases unmatched to any gene: 13. This CDR3 contains 19 residues. The CDR3 here is CASSPGQGALSWGANVLTF. In nucleotides, the CDR3 is TGTGCCAGCAGCCCGGGACAGGGGGCATTATCGTGGGGGGCCAACGTCCTGACTTTC.

The DNA of the CDR3 is TGTGCCAGCTCACCACAGCGCGTAAGCTCCTACAATGAGCAGTTCTTC. Protein: CASSPQRVSSYNEQFF. The V gene is TRBV18, the J gene TRBJ2-1; D not resolved. CDR3 length: 16 residues. Germline V CDR1 and CDR2: KGHSH, LQKENI. The V gene lost 1 base and the J gene lost 0 bases, with 10 bases spanning the gap.

Ten or more counts support this clonotype. V gene TRBV20-1 combines with J gene TRBJ2-7; 9 bases are shared with TRBD1. Germline CDR1 is DFQATT and CDR2 is SNEGSKA (reference sequence). With V trimmed by 6 bases and J by 3 bases, 6 bases remained unmatched. The CDR3 is 13 residues long. The CDR3 coding sequence is TGCAGTGCAACCAGGGACAGGGTCTACGAGCAGTACTTC. Amino acid sequence: CSATRDRVYEQYF.

This sequence joins TRBV15 and TRBJ1-4; 9 nucleotides match TRBD1. V dropped 3 bases and J dropped 7; count of bases not matched to a gene: 6. Germline V lookup: CDR1 LNHNV, CDR2 YYDKDF (reference sequence). The CDR3 length is 15 residues. The CDR3 DNA is TGTGCCACCAGCAGGAACAGGGGGCCTCGTGAAAAACTGTTTTTT. Its translation: CATSRNRGPREKLFF.